Below, one TCR beta chain is given with its context. Its antigen is not yet known. No much larger clone is present one base from it, and per-base qualities are unavailable. The record originates from a study of cytomegalovirus exposure and HLA in healthy donors (dated by TCRdb to the late 2010s). In the study overall: In an earlier analysis of fewer than 750 of the donors, 250 to 300 Gb of sequence data and some 100 million unique TCR beta sequences from roughly 200 million T cells were reported. HLA typing covered class I and class II loci at four-digit resolution. In an earlier analysis of several hundred of the donors, high-throughput TCR beta sequencing was used to judge whether each TCR beta V gene segment behaved as functional or pseudogenic. Along with the approximately 670-subject first cohort, a separate validation cohort of approximately 110 different subjects was used. In a later genetic analysis, genome-wide SNP genotypes for about 65% of the 666 donors were used, and that subset was treated as a discovery cohort. Among the roughly 390 genotyped donors, about 83% belonged to the genetic ancestry cluster associated with self-reported Caucasian donors. The later analysis used no new phenotypic data to find candidate immune exposures, relying instead on TCR beta sequences and their occurrence across donors. A later analysis re-analyzed previously published TCR beta repertoires from 600 to 850 donors and added high-resolution HLA genotyping to study TCR occurrence patterns. The T cell repertoires of under 700 subjects were profiled by immunosequencing and related to cytomegalovirus serostatus. The study aimed to test whether signatures of past pathogen exposure could be identified by cataloging public T cell receptors. All discovery cohort repertoires had been generated using a single sequencing platform. To predict cytomegalovirus infection status, the study combined high-throughput TCR immunosequencing, statistical association of individual TCRs with disease status, and machine learning. An early release that covered roughly 600 HLA-typed donors contained about 300 gigabases of sequencing data and 80 million or so unique TCR sequences. Among almost 400 genotyped donors of the cohort, an average of approximately 240,000 unique TCR beta nucleotide sequences were sequenced per donor, 15% to 20% of them non-productive. The number of typed donors differed by locus: about 620-630 for A, B, C, DRB1 and DQB1; 522 for DQA1; 606 for DPA1; and about 450 for DPB1. Donor age, sex, ethnicity and CMV serostatus were compiled alongside the repertoire data. Four to six DR-DQ haplotypes were handled as single units for association and clustering, since linkage in the cohort was strong. What the authors observed across the whole study: Most TCR sequences were seen in very few donors, while some public TCRs were found in many individuals. A later analysis found that TCR association rates varied across HLA loci, with DRB1 alleles showing the most associated TCRs and HLA-C alleles the fewest. A further reported finding was that TCR beta sequences accurately predicted the HLA-A and HLA-B alleles for most subjects in the first cohort. The only immune exposure information available for the cohort was CMV serostatus. In this cohort, only TCR beta chains were sequenced, and detectable features were limited by the absence of alpha or paired-chain data. The sequencing pipeline was judged likely to have produced a cluster of highly shared sequence variants as a technical artifact. Sequencing depth was assumed to be roughly uniform across donors in the presence/absence analyses, though that assumption may not hold. Linkage disequilibrium might explain the correlated functional status among segregating V segments, but an unknown experimental factor could not be excluded. According to the authors, the approach could potentially be generalized to other disease states and immunological phenotypes. In a later analysis, most CMV-associated TCR beta chains were found to appear HLA-restricted, with HLA associations seemingly driven largely by CMV exposure. HLA typing was unavailable for some donors at each locus, so association tests used only the typed subset. Broadly in line with IMGT annotations, most TCR beta V segments showed up in productive rearrangements about 90% or about 30% of the time in an earlier analysis of several hundred of the donors. In a later genetic analysis, fewer N-insertions in productive TCRs were reported among donors in an Asian-associated ancestry cluster than the roughly 710-donor mean. When HLA alleles, especially DR and DQ, strongly co-occurred, attributing TCR associations to individual alleles was difficult. In a later analysis, several top co-occurrence clusters were reported to appear linked to parvovirus B19, influenza, CMV and Epstein-Barr virus. The study gave a list of some 150 TCR beta chains associated with cytomegalovirus. Three of the identified cytomegalovirus-associated TCR beta chains were confirmed in vitro to be specific for cytomegalovirus antigens. Because the 87-base-pair reads could not distinguish some IMGT-functional V segments, including TRBV6-2 and TRBV6-3, those segments were excluded. Specific HLA alleles were associated with 15,000 to 20,000 TCR beta sequences at a false discovery rate of 0.05 in a later analysis. A later genetic analysis associated a missense DCLRE1C variant with V-gene and J-gene trimming of TCR beta chains, and an independent cohort replicated the association. The earlier analysis of around 600 of the donors excluded some 15 rarely observed V segments, including chromosome 9 orphons, because counts were too low. The classifier was reported to diagnose cytomegalovirus status with high specificity and sensitivity in both the original and validation cohorts. In a later analysis, HLA-associated TCR beta chains were found to be more clonally expanded and to have lower generation probabilities than equally common non-associated chains.

The cohort was made up of about 670 healthy bone marrow donors. At the time of sampling, every cohort member was nominally healthy, though immune exposures that went unrecorded were likely present. The donor was CMV seronegative and was included in the group of hundreds of seronegative cohort members. Every donor gave a peripheral blood sample, and the peripheral blood mononuclear cells from that sample were used for TCR beta sequencing. The Qiagen DNeasy Blood Extraction Kit was used to extract genomic DNA from the blood cell samples. The library was built by means of the immunoSEQ multiplex PCR assay. For the multiplex PCR, a mixture combining 60 forward primers for TCR Vbeta segments and 13 reverse primers for TCR Jbeta segments was used. The CDR3 region of rearranged TCR beta genes was amplified from genomic DNA with a multiplex PCR assay. Amplified TCR beta libraries were sequenced as 87-base-pair reads on the Illumina HiSeq System. The authors processed their data as follows. In a later analysis, tens of millions of unique TCR beta chains were counted across the 690 or so repertoires, and roughly 10 million of these chains were shared by at least two donors. A nearest-neighbor algorithm error-corrected the raw reads and collapsed the reads into unique sequences, merging closely related sequences to remove PCR and sequencing errors. To assign V, D and J gene segments, CDR3 sequences were aligned to IMGT reference sequences. For a sequence to be retained, a match of at least six nucleotides to both a V gene segment and a J gene segment was required. A rearrangement counted as productive if the CDR3 had no stop codons and remained in frame with V and J, and every other rearrangement counted as non-productive. Following IMGT convention, CDR3 was defined as the stretch from the second conserved V-encoded cysteine up to the conserved J-encoded phenylalanine. Sequences without an unambiguous match to a single V gene segment were excluded from the earlier analysis of 500 to 700 of the donors. In an earlier analysis of 587 of the donors, V segments were called functional above 56.7% productive rearrangements and were called segregating when the between-donor standard deviation exceeded 5%. A statistical classification framework was built to diagnose cytomegalovirus status from the catalog of TCR beta chain sequences. In a later analysis, TCR nucleotide sequences were compared against IMGT/GENE-DB human TR gene sequences so that V and J genes could be assigned. In a later analysis, CDR3 sequences and most-parsimonious VDJ recombination scenarios were assigned using the TCRdist pipeline. In a later analysis, each TCR beta chain was defined by its CDR3 amino acid sequence together with its V-gene family, and reads lacking a unique V-gene family were excluded. As a way to deal with suspected cross-contamination and a sequencing artifact, a later analysis dropped more than 500 nucleotide sequences that were highly shared and had low generation probability. For each public chain, a later analysis derived a clonal expansion index from normalized ranks of inferred template counts within each repertoire. A later analysis computed generation probabilities with a VDJ recombination model fitted to out-of-frame rearrangements, and checked the results against IGoR. In a later analysis, hypergeometric tests were used to score TCR-TCR, TCR-HLA and TCR-CMV co-occurrence, with a repertoire-size bias correction applied to TCR pairs. A later analysis estimated false discovery rates by permuting HLA or CMV assignments 20 times. In a later analysis, co-occurring TCRs were grouped with DBSCAN, and TCRdist sequence similarity was added when clustering was performed within HLA-allele-positive subsets. Co-occurrence clustering excluded repertoires with fewer than 30,000 or more than 120,000 public chains, plus five with anomalous nucleotide sharing. What TCRdb holds here is the immuneACCESS table cut down to in-frame rearrangements. Part of the clones is not present; checked against another copy, under half of the missing clones reflect an unresolved V gene, and the others are unexplained. That table supplies the V and J calls and clone size; D and trimming were determined from the DNA. In this sample the table shows 100,000 or so clones, about 77% of which occur a single time. About 5% of the sample is in the top ten clones.

The germline V gene yields SGHDT for CDR1 and YYEEEE for CDR2. From the cysteine through the phenylalanine, the CDR3 covers 12 amino acids. The retained sequence is limited to the CDR3, 36 bases, with the frame set at the first base. Trimming costs V 2 bases and J 10 bases, and their ends lie 12 bases apart. The sample consisted of PBMCs. This TCR was sampled from a woman aged 40 to 49 in good health and CMV-seronegative. Here the chain combines TRBV5-6 and TRBJ1-2, with the identity of the D gene unclear. The nucleotide sequence is TGTGCCAGCAGCTTCACCGAGGGAGACTACACCTTC. It translates to CASSFTEGDYTF. The entire variable domain, with the stretches around the CDR3 drawn from the reference TRBV5-6 and TRBJ1-2 proteins, is DAGVTQSPTHLIKTRGQQVTLRCSPKSGHDTVSWYQQALGQGPQFIFQYYEEEERQRGNFPDRFSGHQFPNYSSELNVNALLLGDSALYLCASSFTEGDYTFGSGTRLTVV.